This T cell receptor (beta chain) was found in a study of cytomegalovirus exposure and HLA in healthy donors. Study findings and constraints: Later analysis indicated greater clonal expansion among HLA-associated TCR beta chains than among equally common other chains. Reports indicate that TCR beta sequences accurately predicted the HLA-A and HLA-B alleles of most subjects. Earlier analysis found most TCR beta V segments productive about 87% or about 30% of the time. The authors judged a highly shared variant cluster likely a sequencing artifact.

Turning to this clone: The antigen is unknown.

With 60 Vbeta and 13 Jbeta primers, the PCR was carried out. Libraries were prepared by immunoSEQ multiplex PCR; TCRdb keeps only in-frame clonotypes and omits some of them. Here the sample spans fewer than 250,000 clones, 76% being singletons. Sample: PBMCs. This clonotype originated in a man aged 18-30 years in good health and CMV-seronegative.

The CDR3 region has the DNA TGTGCCAGCAGCTGGGGGACAGGGGACTACGAGCAGTACTTC. This translates into CASSWGTGDYEQYF. This chain uses TRBV11-2 with TRBJ2-7; 10 nucleotides match TRBD1. Per germline, CDR1 SGHAT and CDR2 FQNNGV. The V segment lost 4 bases and the J segment 3 bases; nucleotides outside the gene matches: 3. This CDR3 has 14 amino acids.